This TCR beta chain derives from a study of CD8 T cells in Susac syndrome. Whole-study results and caveats: The study conceded that relatively few individuals underwent its TCR sequencing and HLA analysis.

A quantity of about 0.5 to 1 ug RNA underwent reverse transcription using random hexamers. An immunoSEQ multiplex PCR amplified TCR beta CDR3 over 54 Vbeta and 13 Jbeta. MiXCR, run by TCRdb on the immunoSEQ multiplex PCR reads, gives a single entry per CDR3 protein. The sample contains under 550,000 distinct CDR3 sequences, 85% to 90% of which appear only once. V was shortened by 5 bases and J by 7 bases, with 12 bases between the two germline ends. The length of the CDR3 is 12 residues. CDR1 is SGDLS and CDR2 is YYNGEE in the germline V gene. In regard to this clonotype: The antigen is not known.

The sample comprised CD8+ T cells from PBMCs. The origin of this receptor is a human donor with multiple sclerosis. The chain has TRBV9 and TRBJ1-2; D is unclear. The DNA for the CDR3 is TGTGCCAGCAGTTCCGGATTCGTTGGCTACACCTTC. As protein: CASSSGFVGYTF.